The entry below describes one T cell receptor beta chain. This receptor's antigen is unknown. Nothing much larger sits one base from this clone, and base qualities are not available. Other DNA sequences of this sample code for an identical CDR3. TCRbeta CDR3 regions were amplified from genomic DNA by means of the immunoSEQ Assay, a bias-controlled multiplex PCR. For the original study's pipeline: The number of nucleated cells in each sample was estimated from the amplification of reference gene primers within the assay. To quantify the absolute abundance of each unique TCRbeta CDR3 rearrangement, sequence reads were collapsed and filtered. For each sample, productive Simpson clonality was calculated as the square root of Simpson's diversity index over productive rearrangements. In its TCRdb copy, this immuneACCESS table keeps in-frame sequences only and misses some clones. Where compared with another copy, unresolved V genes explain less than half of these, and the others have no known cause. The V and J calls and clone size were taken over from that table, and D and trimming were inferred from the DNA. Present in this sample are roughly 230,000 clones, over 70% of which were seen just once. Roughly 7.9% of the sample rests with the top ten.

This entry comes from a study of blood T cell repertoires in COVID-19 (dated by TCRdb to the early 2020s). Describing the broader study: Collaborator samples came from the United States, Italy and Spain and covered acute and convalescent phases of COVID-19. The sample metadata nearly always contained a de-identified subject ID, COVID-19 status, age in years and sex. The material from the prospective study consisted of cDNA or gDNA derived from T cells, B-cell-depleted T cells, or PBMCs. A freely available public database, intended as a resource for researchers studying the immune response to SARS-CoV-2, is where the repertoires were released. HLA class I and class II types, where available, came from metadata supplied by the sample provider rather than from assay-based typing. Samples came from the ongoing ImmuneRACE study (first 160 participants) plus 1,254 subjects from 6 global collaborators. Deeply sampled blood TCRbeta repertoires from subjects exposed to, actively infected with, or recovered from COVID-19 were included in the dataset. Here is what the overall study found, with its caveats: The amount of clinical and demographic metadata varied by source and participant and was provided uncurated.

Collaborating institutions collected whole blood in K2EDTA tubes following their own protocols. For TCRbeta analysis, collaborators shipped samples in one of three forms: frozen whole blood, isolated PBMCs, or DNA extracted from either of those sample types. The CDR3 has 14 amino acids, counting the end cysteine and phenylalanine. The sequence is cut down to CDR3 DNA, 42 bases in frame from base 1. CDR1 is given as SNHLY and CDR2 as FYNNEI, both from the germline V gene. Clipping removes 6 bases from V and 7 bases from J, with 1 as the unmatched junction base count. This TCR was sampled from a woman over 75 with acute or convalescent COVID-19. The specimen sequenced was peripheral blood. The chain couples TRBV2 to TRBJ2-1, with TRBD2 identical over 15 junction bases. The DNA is TGTGCCAGCAGGGGGACTAGCGGGAGGAATGAGCAGTTCTTC. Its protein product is CASRGTSGRNEQFF.